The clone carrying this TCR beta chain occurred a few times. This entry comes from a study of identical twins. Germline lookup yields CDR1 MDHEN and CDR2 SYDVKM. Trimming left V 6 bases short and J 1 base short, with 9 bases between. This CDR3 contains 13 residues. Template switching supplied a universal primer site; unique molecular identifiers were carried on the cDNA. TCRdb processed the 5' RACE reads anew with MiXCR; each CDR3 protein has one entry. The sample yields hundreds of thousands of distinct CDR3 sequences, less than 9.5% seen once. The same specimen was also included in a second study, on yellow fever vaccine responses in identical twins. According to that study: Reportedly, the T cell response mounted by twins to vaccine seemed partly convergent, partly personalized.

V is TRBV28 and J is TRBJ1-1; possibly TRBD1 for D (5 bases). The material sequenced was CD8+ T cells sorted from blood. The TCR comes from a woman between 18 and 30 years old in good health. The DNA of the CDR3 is TGTGCCAGCAGGTTCACAGGGAACACTGAAGCTTTCTTT. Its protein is CASRFTGNTEAFF.